The 18 T cell receptor beta chains in this list originate from one sample, sequenced in a study of CD8 T cells in Susac syndrome. RNA, at about 0.45 to 1 ug, was reverse transcribed with random hexamers. TCRdb recomputed calls from the immunoSEQ multiplex PCR reads with MiXCR, one row per CDR3 protein. The sample includes 250,000 to 300,000 distinct CDR3 sequences, 85% of them seen just once. The sequencing input was CD8+ T cells from PBMCs. The source of these receptors is a human donor with multiple sclerosis.

This clonotype was found a few times. The chain uses TRBV9 and TRBJ2-7, with D possibly TRBD1 on 6 matching bases. V gave up 0 bases and J gave up 6 bases, with 10 bases separating them. Germline V gene data show CDR1 as SGDLS and CDR2 as YYNGEE. This CDR3 contains 13 residues. For the CDR3, the DNA is TGTGCCAGCAGCGTAGGAGGGGGTGGCGAGCAGTACTTC. Protein product: CASSVGGGGEQYF. Looking up the rest from reference TRBV9 and TRBJ2-7 gives the full variable domain: DSGVTQTPKHLITATGQRVTLRCSPRSGDLSVYWYQQSLDQGLQFLIQYYNGEERAKGNILERFSAQQFPDLHSELNLSSLELGDSALYFCASSVGGGGEQYFGPGTRLTVT.

The V call is TRBV20-1, the J call TRBJ2-7; perhaps D is TRBD1 or TRBD2 (6 bases each). Looked up from germline, CDR1 is DFQATT and CDR2 is SNEGSKA (reference sequence). Trimming took off 3 bases at V and 0 bases at J, with 18 bases between the two ends. The CDR3 sequence is 16 residues long. This CDR3 is CSAREYREAVSYEQYF. CDR3 nucleotides: TGCAGTGCTAGGGAATACAGGGAGGCGGTCTCCTACGAGCAGTACTTC.

This chain joins TRBV27 and TRBJ2-7, with 10 bases identical to TRBD2. The CDR3 length is 17 residues. J gave up 0 bases and V 5 bases, and 10 bases lay outside the gene matches. Germline assignment: CDR1 MNHEY and CDR2 SMNVEV (reference sequence). The CDR3 sequence is CASSPITSGESSYEQYF. DNA for the CDR3: TGTGCCAGCAGTCCCATAACTAGCGGGGAGAGCTCCTACGAGCAGTACTTC.

The J gene is TRBJ2-1, the V gene TRBV9; TRBD2 is a possible D gene (5 bases). Germline-derived CDR1 and CDR2 are SGDLS and YYNGEE. Trimming pared 7 bases from V and 0 bases from J, leaving 20 bases between. The CDR3 runs 17 residues. For the CDR3, the DNA is TGTGCCAGCGGTTCGATGAGCGGCCCGAGCTCCTACAATGAGCAGTTCTTC. Encoded protein: CASGSMSGPSSYNEQFF.

V gene TRBV24-1 combines with J gene TRBJ2-1; 8 bases match TRBD1. Germline V gene sequence: CDR1 KGHDR, CDR2 SFDVKD. The CDR3 length is 15 residues. V shed 6 bases and J 4 bases; nucleotides not matched to a gene: 7. DNA of the CDR3: TGTGCCACCAGTTCCCCAGGGGGCAAATACAATGAGCAGTTCTTC. Translated, it gives CATSSPGGKYNEQFF.

The V call is TRBV9, the J call TRBJ2-3, with D uncertain. Looked up from germline, CDR1 is SGDLS and CDR2 is YYNGEE. This CDR3 has 16 residues. The ends were cut back, 3 bases at V and 4 bases at J, with 18 bases in the middle. CDR3 sequence (DNA): TGTGCCAGCAGCGCAGAAACGGCCGGATTGGCAGATACGCAGTATTTT. The encoded protein is CASSAETAGLADTQYF.

The rearrangement joins TRBV20-1 to TRBJ2-4; no reliable D call. In germline, CDR1 is DFQATT, CDR2 SNEGSKA (reference sequence). This CDR3 comprises 15 residues. The V end was cut by 1 base, the J end by 2 bases, with 12 bases between. CDR3 coding DNA: TGCAGTGCTAGAGGGGTCCCCCAATCCAAAAACATTCAGTACTTC. It specifies CSARGVPQSKNIQYF.

DNA for the CDR3: TGTGCCAGCAGCCACGGGACGGGGCTTTTAGCTGAAGCTTTCTTT. Amino acids: CASSHGTGLLAEAFF. The V and J genes are TRBV7-9 and TRBJ1-1, with a tentative D call TRBD1 (5 bases). V was trimmed by 5 bases and J by 6 bases, leaving 19 bases between them. Germline V gene lookup returns CDR1 SEHNR and CDR2 FQNEAQ (reference sequence). This CDR3 spans 15 amino acids.

The chain links TRBV4-1 to TRBJ2-7; 9 nucleotides agree with TRBD2. J gave up 2 bases and V 4 bases, and 6 bases lay outside the gene matches. There are 15 residues in the CDR3. From germline, CDR1 is MGHRA and CDR2 YSYEKL. The CDR3 loop is CASSRGVAGAYEQYF. The CDR3 DNA is TGCGCCAGCAGCCGTGGGGTAGCGGGAGCCTACGAGCAGTACTTC.

This sequence joins TRBV27 and TRBJ2-3, with D tentatively TRBD1 (5 bases). Trimming removed 2 bases at V and 5 bases at J, with 17 bases between. The CDR3 is made up of 16 amino acids. Germline V gives CDR1 MNHEY, CDR2 SMNVEV (reference sequence). The CDR3 sequence is CASSLGADPRVDTQYF. The CDR3, as DNA: TGTGCCAGCAGTTTAGGGGCGGACCCCAGGGTAGATACGCAGTATTTT.

The genes are TRBV7-6 and TRBJ1-1; TRBD1 might be the D (6 bases). The V gene's germline CDR1 is SGHVS and CDR2 FNYEAQ. CDR3 size: 13 residues. Trimming removed 8 bases from V and 3 bases from J, with 13 bases in between. The CDR3 DNA sequence: TGTGCCAGCGCCTATAGGGGGGACACTGAAGCTTTCTTT. Its translation is CASAYRGDTEAFF.

The sample holds a few counts of this clonotype. The V gene is TRBV6-5, the J gene TRBJ2-1; D is perhaps TRBD2 (5 bases). V was pared by 7 bases and J by 5 bases, with 15 bases between. The CDR3 contains 14 residues. Germline V gives CDR1 MNHEY, CDR2 SVGAGI. The chain's CDR3 is CASNSKRLDNEQFF. In DNA form, the CDR3 reads TGTGCCAGCAATAGCAAGCGGTTGGACAATGAGCAGTTCTTC.

This clonotype was found once. The chain uses TRBV18 and TRBJ2-1; TRBD1 matches at 10 bases. Germline assignment: CDR1 KGHSH and CDR2 LQKENI. The CDR3 loop spans 15 amino acids. V shed 3 bases, J shed 8 bases, and the junction held 7 bases outside the gene matches. Here the CDR3 reads CASSPAGQGRDEQFF. The CDR3 DNA follows: TGTGCCAGCTCACCCGCGGGACAGGGGCGGGATGAGCAGTTCTTC.

This clonotype was counted a single time. The chain joins TRBV14 to TRBJ2-3; D unresolved. Germline CDR1 reads SGHDN; CDR2 reads FVKESK. V lost 4 bases and J lost 4, with 15 bases in between. The CDR3 contains 15 residues. The CDR3 region has the DNA TGTGCCAGCAGCCGGCGTGAGGAGCGTGCAGATACGCAGTATTTT. Translated: CASSRREERADTQYF.

V gene TRBV6-5 combines with J gene TRBJ2-3; D ambiguous. The CDR3 totals 14 residues. V was cut by 10 bases and J by 1 base, with 15 bases left in between. Germline V gene data show CDR1 as MNHEY and CDR2 as SVGAGI. The CDR3 bases are TGTGCCACCTTAATCCGGGTTGGCACAGATACGCAGTATTTT. It is translated as CATLIRVGTDTQYF.

V and J are TRBV9 and TRBJ1-4; no clear D gene. Germline V lookup: CDR1 SGDLS, CDR2 YYNGEE. V dropped 3 bases and J dropped 8 bases, with 14 bases sitting between them. The CDR3 contains 14 residues. The CDR3 bases are TGTGCCAGCAGCGATGGATCTGGCTTGGAAAAACTGTTTTTT. This gives the protein CASSDGSGLEKLFF.

The chain joins TRBV5-1 to TRBJ2-1; the match to TRBD2 covers 11 bases. The CDR3 contains 20 residues. V was clipped by 4 bases and J by 4 bases; unmatched bases: 19. CDR1 SGHRS and CDR2 YFSETQ come from the germline V gene. CDR3 amino acids: CASSHIPLAGELSRYNEQFF. The DNA of the CDR3 is TGCGCCAGCAGCCATATCCCACTAGCGGGAGAGTTGTCTAGATACAATGAGCAGTTCTTC. Using reference TRBV5-1 and TRBJ2-1 for the parts outside the CDR3, the full variable domain is KAGVTQTPRYLIKTRGQQVTLSCSPISGHRSVSWYQQTPGQGLQFLFEYFSETQRNKGNFPGRFSGRQFSNSRSEMNVSTLELGDSALYLCASSHIPLAGELSRYNEQFFGPGTRLTVL.

This clonotype occurred once. The gene calls are TRBV27 and TRBJ2-1, with 7 bases lining up with TRBD2. With 0 bases clipped from V and 11 bases from J, the junction kept 4 bases outside the gene matches. The CDR3 has 13 residues. Germline CDR1 and CDR2: MNHEY and SMNVEV (reference sequence). In DNA, the CDR3 is TGTGCCAGCAGTTTATCACCTGGGACTAAGCAGTTCTTC. It encodes CASSLSPGTKQFF.